A single sample is the source of the 7 T cell receptor beta chains below, sequenced in a study of spatial heterogeneity in lung cancer. Time point given: blood at routine non-recurrence follow-up after resection. TCRdb ran MiXCR on the 5' RACE reads and lists one entry per CDR3 protein. The sample comprises approximately 16,000 distinct CDR3 sequences, roughly 6% of which are singletons, and around 25% rests with the top ten. The sequenced sample was PBMCs, obtained at follow-up. The receptors stem from a male donor with early-stage non-small cell lung cancer.

By its share, this clonotype is medium-sized (0.01 to 0.1%). The chain carries TRBV7-3 and TRBJ2-7, with D hard to call. V lost 1 base, J lost 0 bases, and 7 bases lay in between. The germline CDR1 and CDR2 sequences are SGHTA and FQGTGA. There are 14 residues in the CDR3. The CDR3 DNA reads TGTGCCAGCAGCTTAATTGGTAGCTCCTACGAGCAGTACTTC. As protein: CASSLIGSSYEQYF.

The gene calls are TRBV5-4 and TRBJ2-5; 7 positions agree with TRBD2. Germline V lookup: CDR1 SGHNT, CDR2 YYREEE (reference sequence). The V and J ends lost 9 bases and 4 bases, in that order; junction bases with no gene match: 9. This CDR3 has 13 amino acids. The CDR3 loop is CAIGGAGVETQYF. The DNA of the CDR3 is TGTGCCATTGGAGGGGCGGGAGTAGAGACCCAGTACTTC. Full variable domain (remainder filled in from reference TRBV5-4 and TRBJ2-5): ETGVTQSPTHLIKTRGQQVTLRCSSQSGHNTVSWYQQALGQGPQFIFQYYREEENGRGNFPPRFSGLQFPNYSSELNVNALELDDSALYLCAIGGAGVETQYFGPGTRLLVL.

The sample holds many counts of this clonotype. The chain recombines TRBV28 with TRBJ2-1, with TRBD1 matching 8 bases. Trimming at V came to 6 bases and at J to 8 bases, leaving 12 bases not matched to a gene. Germline CDR1 MDHEN, CDR2 SYDVKM. The CDR3 length is 15 residues. CDR3 nucleotides: TGTGCCAGCAGCCCCGGGTTCTCAGGGGGCGATGAGCAGTTCTTC. It codes for CASSPGFSGGDEQFF.

In its sample, this clonotype was seen many times. The rearrangement uses TRBV9 and TRBJ1-4; 9 bases match TRBD1. The CDR3 covers 14 residues. Germline V CDR1 and CDR2: SGDLS, YYNGEE. The J segment lost 8 bases and the V segment lost 3 bases, leaving 5 bases of the junction unmatched. CDR3 nucleotides: TGTGCCAGCAGCGCGGACAGGGGAAGCGAAAAACTGTTTTTT. Amino acids: CASSADRGSEKLFF.

This clonotype was observed many times. The CDR3 loop is CASSLVEGTEAFF. The CDR3 coding sequence is TGTGCCAGCAGCTTAGTGGAGGGGACTGAAGCTTTCTTT. V usage is TRBV7-2 and J usage is TRBJ1-1; possible D gene TRBD1, 5 bases. V lost 1 base and J lost 5, with 8 bases in between. The CDR3 totals 13 residues. Germline V gives CDR1 SGHTA, CDR2 FQGNSA.

This clonotype was seen at least ten times. The chain combines TRBV28 with TRBJ2-1; TRBD2 matches at 13 bases. J was trimmed by 5 bases and V by 9 bases; bases with no gene match: 10. CDR3 length: 16 amino acids. From germline, CDR1 is MDHEN and CDR2 SYDVKM. CDR3 loop: CASRTSGRGVNNEQFF. For the CDR3, the DNA is TGTGCCAGTCGGACTAGCGGGAGAGGGGTGAACAATGAGCAGTTCTTC. Full variable domain (missing parts from reference TRBV28 and TRBJ2-1): DVKVTQSSRYLVKRTGEKVFLECVQDMDHENMFWYRQDPGLGLRLIYFSYDVKMKEKGDIPEGYSVSREKKERFSLILESASTNQTSMYLCASRTSGRGVNNEQFFGPGTRLTVL.

The rearrangement joins TRBV7-9 to TRBJ1-2, with 8 bases identical to TRBD1. Germline values: CDR1 SEHNR, CDR2 FQNEAQ (reference sequence). The CDR3 is 12 residues long. J was trimmed by 7 bases and V by 6 bases; bases with no gene match: 4. The CDR3 DNA is TGTGCCAGCAGTCGTGACAGGGGTGGCTACACCTTC. This codes for CASSRDRGGYTF.